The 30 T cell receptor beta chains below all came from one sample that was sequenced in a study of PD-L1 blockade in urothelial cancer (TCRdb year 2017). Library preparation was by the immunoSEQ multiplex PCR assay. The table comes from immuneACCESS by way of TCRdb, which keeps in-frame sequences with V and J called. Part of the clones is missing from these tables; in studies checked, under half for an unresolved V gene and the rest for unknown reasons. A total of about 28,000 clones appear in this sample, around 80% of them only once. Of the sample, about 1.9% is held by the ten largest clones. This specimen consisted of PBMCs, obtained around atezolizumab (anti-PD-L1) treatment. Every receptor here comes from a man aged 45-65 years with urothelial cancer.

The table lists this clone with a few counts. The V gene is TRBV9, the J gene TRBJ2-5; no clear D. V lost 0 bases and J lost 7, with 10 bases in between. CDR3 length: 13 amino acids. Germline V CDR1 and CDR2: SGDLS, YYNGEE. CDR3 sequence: CASSVEGRGTQYF. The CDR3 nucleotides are TGTGCCAGCAGCGTAGAAGGCCGAGGGACCCAGTACTTC. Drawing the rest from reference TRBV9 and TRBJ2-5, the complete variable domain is DSGVTQTPKHLITATGQRVTLRCSPRSGDLSVYWYQQSLDQGLQFLIQYYNGEERAKGNILERFSAQQFPDLHSELNLSSLELGDSALYFCASSVEGRGTQYFGPGTRLLVL.

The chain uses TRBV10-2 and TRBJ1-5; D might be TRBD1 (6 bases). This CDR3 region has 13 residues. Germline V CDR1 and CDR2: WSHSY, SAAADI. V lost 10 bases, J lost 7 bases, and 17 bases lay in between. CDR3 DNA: TGCGCCACCGCGACAGGATTGGGCCAGCCCCAGCATTTT. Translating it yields CATATGLGQPQHF.

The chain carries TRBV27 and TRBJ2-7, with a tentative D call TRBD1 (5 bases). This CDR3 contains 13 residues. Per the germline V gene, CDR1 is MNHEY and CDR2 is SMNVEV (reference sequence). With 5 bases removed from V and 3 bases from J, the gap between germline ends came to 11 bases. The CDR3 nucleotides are TGTGCCAGCAGTCCACAGGTTCTCTACGAGCAGTACTTC. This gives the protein CASSPQVLYEQYF.

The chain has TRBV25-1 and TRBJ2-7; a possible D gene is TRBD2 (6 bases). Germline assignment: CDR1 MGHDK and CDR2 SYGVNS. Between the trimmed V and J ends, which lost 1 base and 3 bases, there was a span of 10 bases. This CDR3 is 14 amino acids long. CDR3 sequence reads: CASSEFGSGYEQYF. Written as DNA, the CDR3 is TGTGCCAGCAGTGAATTTGGTAGCGGCTACGAGCAGTACTTC.

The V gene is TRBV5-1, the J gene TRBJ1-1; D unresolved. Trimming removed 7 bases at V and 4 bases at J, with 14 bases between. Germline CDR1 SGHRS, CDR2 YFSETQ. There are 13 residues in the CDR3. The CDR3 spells CASAREVSTEAFF. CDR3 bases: TGCGCCAGCGCCCGGGAGGTCAGCACTGAAGCTTTCTTT.

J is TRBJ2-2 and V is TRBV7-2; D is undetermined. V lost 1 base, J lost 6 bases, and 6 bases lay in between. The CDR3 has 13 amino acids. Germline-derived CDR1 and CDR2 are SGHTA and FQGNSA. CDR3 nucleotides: TGTGCCAGCAGCTTAGGGGCCTCCGGGGAGCTGTTTTTT. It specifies CASSLGASGELFF.

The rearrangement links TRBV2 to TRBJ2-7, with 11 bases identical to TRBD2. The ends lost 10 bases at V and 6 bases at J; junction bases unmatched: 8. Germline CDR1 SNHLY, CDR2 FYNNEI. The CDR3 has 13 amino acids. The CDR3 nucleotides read TGTGCCATTCTACTAGCGGGAGAAGGCGAGCAGTACTTC. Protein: CAILLAGEGEQYF.

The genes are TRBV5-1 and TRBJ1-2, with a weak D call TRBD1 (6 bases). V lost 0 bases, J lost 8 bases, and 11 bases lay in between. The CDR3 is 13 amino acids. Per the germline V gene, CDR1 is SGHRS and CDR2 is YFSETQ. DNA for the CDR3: TGCGCCAGCAGCTTGGACAGGGAGGGGGGCTACACCTTC. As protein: CASSLDREGGYTF.

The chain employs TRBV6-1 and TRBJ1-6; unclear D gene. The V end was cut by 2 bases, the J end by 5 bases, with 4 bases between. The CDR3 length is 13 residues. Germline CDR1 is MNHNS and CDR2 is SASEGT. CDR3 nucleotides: TGTGCCAGCAGTGAACAGGATAATTCACCCCTCCACTTT. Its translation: CASSEQDNSPLHF.

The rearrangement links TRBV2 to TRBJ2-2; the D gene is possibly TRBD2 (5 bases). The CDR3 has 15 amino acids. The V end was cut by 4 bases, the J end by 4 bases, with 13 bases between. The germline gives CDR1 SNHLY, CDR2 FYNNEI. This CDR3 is CASSADRTRTGELFF. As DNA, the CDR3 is TGTGCCAGCAGTGCGGACCGGACTCGCACCGGGGAGCTGTTTTTT.

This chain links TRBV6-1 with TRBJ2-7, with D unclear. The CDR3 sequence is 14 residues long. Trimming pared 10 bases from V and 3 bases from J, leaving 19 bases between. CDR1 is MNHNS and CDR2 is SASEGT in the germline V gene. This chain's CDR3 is CATSFLSRGYEQYV. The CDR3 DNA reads TGTGCCACCTCCTTCCTATCCCGAGGCTACGAGCAGTACGTC.

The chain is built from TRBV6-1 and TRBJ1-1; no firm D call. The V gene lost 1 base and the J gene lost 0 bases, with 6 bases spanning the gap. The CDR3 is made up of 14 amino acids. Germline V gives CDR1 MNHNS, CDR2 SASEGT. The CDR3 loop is CASSEGRLNTEAFF. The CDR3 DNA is TGTGCCAGCAGTGAAGGGCGGTTGAACACTGAAGCTTTCTTT.

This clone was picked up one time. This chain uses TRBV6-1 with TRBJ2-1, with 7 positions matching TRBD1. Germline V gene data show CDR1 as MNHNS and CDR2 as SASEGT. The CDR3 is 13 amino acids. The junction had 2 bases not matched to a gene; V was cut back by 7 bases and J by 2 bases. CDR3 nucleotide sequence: TGTGCCAGCACGGGACAGACCTACAATGAGCAGTTCTTC. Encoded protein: CASTGQTYNEQFF.

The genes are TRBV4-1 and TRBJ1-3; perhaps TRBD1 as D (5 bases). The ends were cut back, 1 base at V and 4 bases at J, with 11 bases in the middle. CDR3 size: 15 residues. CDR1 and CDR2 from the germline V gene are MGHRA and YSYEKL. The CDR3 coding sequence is TGCGCCAGCAGCCAAGCTCAGGGATACGGAAACACCATATATTTT. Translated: CASSQAQGYGNTIYF.

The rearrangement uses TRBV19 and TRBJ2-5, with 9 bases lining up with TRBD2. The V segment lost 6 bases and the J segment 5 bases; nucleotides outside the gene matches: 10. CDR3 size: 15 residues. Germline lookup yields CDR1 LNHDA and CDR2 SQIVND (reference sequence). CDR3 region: CASRVSGGVFETQYF. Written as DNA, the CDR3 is TGTGCCAGTAGGGTTAGCGGGGGTGTGTTTGAGACCCAGTACTTC. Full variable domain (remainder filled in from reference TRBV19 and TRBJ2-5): DGGITQSPKYLFRKEGQNVTLSCEQNLNHDAMYWYRQDPGQGLRLIYYSQIVNDFQKGDIAEGYSVSREKKESFPLTVTSAQKNPTAFYLCASRVSGGVFETQYFGPGTRLLVL.

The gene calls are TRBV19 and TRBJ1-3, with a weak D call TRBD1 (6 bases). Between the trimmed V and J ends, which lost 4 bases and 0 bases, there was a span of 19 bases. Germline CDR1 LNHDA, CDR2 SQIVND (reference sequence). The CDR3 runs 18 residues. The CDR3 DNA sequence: TGTGCCAGTAGTACCCCGTTACAGGGCGAACCCTCTGGAAACACCATATATTTT. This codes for CASSTPLQGEPSGNTIYF.

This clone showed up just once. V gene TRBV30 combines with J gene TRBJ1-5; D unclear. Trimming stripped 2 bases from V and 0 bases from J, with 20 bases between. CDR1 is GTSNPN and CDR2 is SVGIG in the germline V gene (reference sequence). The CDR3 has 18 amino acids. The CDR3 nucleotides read TGTGCCTGGAGTAGTCAGGCTTTTCGGCTATATAGCAATCAGCCCCAGCATTTT. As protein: CAWSSQAFRLYSNQPQHF.

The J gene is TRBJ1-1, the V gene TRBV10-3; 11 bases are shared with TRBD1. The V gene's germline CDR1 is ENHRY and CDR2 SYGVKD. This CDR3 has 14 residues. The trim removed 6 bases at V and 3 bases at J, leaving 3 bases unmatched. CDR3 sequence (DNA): TGTGCCATCAGGTGGGACAGGGGGGACACTGAAGCTTTCTTT. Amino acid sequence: CAIRWDRGDTEAFF.

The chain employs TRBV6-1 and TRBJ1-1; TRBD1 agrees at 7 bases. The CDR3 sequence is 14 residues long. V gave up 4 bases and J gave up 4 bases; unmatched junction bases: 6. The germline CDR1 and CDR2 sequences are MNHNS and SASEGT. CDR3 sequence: CASSVRGLGTEAFF. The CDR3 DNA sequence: TGTGCCAGCAGTGTAAGGGGGCTCGGCACTGAAGCTTTCTTT.

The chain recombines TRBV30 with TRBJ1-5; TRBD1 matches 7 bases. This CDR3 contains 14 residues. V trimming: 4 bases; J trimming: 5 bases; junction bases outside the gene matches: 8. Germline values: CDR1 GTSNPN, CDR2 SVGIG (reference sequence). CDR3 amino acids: CAWTRTGDYQPQHF. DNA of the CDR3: TGTGCCTGGACCCGGACAGGAGACTATCAGCCCCAGCATTTT.

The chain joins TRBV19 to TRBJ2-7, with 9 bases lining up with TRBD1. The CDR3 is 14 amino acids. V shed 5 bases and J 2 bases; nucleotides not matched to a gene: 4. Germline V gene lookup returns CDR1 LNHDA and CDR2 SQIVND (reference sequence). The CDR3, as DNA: TGTGCCAGTAGTCCCACAGGGGGCACCTACGAGCAGTACTTC. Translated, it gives CASSPTGGTYEQYF.

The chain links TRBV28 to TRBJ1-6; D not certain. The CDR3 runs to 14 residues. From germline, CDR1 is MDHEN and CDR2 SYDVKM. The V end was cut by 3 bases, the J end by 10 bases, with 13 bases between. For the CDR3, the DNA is TGTGCCAGCAGTTTGGGCCTGGCGACCTCACCCCTCCACTTT. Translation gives CASSLGLATSPLHF.

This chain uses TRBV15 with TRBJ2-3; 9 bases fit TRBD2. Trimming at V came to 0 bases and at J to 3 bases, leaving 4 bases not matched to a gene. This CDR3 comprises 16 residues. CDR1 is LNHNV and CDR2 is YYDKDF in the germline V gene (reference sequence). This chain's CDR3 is CATSREYAGGTDTQYF. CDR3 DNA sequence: TGTGCCACCAGCAGAGAATACGCGGGAGGGACAGATACGCAGTATTTT.

The CDR3 region has the DNA TGTGCCAGCAGCGTAGCTACAGGGACTAACTATGGCTACACCTTC. This codes for CASSVATGTNYGYTF. The rearrangement joins TRBV9 to TRBJ1-2; TRBD1 might be the D (6 bases). Trimming took off 0 bases at V and 0 bases at J, with 9 bases between the two ends. The germline V gene encodes CDR1 SGDLS and CDR2 YYNGEE. The CDR3 sequence is 15 residues long.

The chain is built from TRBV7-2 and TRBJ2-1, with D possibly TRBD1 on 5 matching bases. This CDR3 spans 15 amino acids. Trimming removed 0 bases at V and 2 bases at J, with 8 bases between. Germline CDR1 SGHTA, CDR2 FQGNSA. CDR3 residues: CASSLADSPYNEQFF. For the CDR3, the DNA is TGTGCCAGCAGCTTAGCCGACAGCCCCTACAATGAGCAGTTCTTC.

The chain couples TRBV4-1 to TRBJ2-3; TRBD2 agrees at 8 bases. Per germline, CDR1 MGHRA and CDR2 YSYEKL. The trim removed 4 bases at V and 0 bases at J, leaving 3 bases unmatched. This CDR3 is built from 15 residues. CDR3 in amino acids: CASSRPSGSTDTQYF. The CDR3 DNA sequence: TGCGCCAGCAGCCGCCCTAGCGGGAGCACAGATACGCAGTATTTT.

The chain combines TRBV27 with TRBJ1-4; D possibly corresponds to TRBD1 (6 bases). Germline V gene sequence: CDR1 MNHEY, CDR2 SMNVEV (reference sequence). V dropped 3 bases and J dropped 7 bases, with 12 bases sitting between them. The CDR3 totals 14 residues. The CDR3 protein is CASSFEGGAEKLFF. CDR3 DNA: TGTGCCAGCAGTTTTGAGGGGGGGGCTGAAAAACTGTTTTTT.

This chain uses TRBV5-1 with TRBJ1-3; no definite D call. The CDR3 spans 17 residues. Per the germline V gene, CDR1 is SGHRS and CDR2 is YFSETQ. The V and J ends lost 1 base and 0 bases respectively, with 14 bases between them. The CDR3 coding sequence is TGCGCCAGCAGCTTGCAGGCAGGTCTCATCTCTGGAAACACCATATATTTT. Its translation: CASSLQAGLISGNTIYF.

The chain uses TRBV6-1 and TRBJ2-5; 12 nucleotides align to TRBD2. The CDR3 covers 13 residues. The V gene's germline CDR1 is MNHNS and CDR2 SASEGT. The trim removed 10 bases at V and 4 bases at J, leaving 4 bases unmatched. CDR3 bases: TGTGCCACACGGACTAGCGGGGCAGAGACCCAGTACTTC. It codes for CATRTSGAETQYF.

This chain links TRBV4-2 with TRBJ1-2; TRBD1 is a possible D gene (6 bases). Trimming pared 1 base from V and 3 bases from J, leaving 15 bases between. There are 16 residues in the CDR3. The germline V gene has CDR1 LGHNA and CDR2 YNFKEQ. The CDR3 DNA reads TGTGCCAGCAGCCAAGGGGGGGGCAGGGAGGACTATGGCTACACCTTC. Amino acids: CASSQGGGREDYGYTF.